This T cell receptor beta chain was identified during a study of OX40 agonist ivuxolimab in advanced cancers. Study as a whole: Patients were around 83% male with ages about 23 to 80, mean around 61.

The CDR3 extends over 13 amino acids. Germline CDR1 is LNHNV and CDR2 is YYDKDF (reference sequence). V gave up 3 bases and J gave up 2 bases, with 7 bases separating them. TCRdb keeps only in-frame clones here, not all; method: immunoSEQ multiplex PCR. The data show around 100,000 clones, roughly nine tenths seen once. J is TRBJ1-1 and V is TRBV15, with unresolved D. The TCR comes from an adult with an advanced solid tumor such as melanoma, head and neck, liver or kidney cancer. Sequencing was performed on CD4+ or CD8+ T cells sorted from blood, taken in a trial of the OX40 agonist ivuxolimab. The CDR3 loop is CATSSDHNTEAFF. The DNA for the CDR3 is TGTGCCACCAGCAGTGATCATAACACTGAAGCTTTCTTT. The full variable domain, in which reference TRBV15 and TRBJ1-1 provide the parts outside the CDR3, is DAMVIQNPRYQVTQFGKPVTLSCSQTLNHNVMYWYQQKSSQAPKLLFHYYDKDFNNEADTPDNFQSRRPNTSFCFLDIRSPGLGDTAMYLCATSSDHNTEAFFGQGTRLTVV.